Here is one T cell receptor beta chain with its context. This sample is drawn from a study of CD8 T cells in Susac syndrome. RNA was extracted with the RNeasy kit, and a quantity of about 0.45 to 1 ug was reverse transcribed using random hexamers. TCRdb analysed the immunoSEQ multiplex PCR reads with MiXCR anew, one entry per CDR3 protein. The profile shows around 130,000 distinct CDR3 sequences, approximately 95% of them singletons. Trimming cost V 1 base and J 8 bases; bases outside gene matches: 5. Germline V gene sequence: CDR1 DFQATT, CDR2 SNEGSKA (reference sequence). The length of the CDR3 is 13 residues. In blood CD8+ and CD4+ T cells, TCR beta underwent sequencing.

J is TRBJ1-2 and V is TRBV20-1, with 9 positions matching TRBD1. Sequenced sample: CD4+ T cells from PBMCs. The receptor was derived from a human donor with multiple sclerosis. CDR3 bases: TGCAGTGCTAGAGTCGGGGACAGGGCGGGCTACACCTTC. Encoded protein: CSARVGDRAGYTF.